The 17 T cell receptor beta chains presented below share a single source sample, sequenced in a study of T cells after yellow fever vaccination. TCRdb processed the 5' RACE reads anew with MiXCR; each CDR3 protein has one entry. This table has around 70,000 distinct CDR3 sequences, roughly 7.4% appearing once. The sample was CD8+ T cells sorted from PBMCs, taken 5 days after the first yellow fever vaccination. The receptor source for this set is a man between 18 and 29 years old who received the YFV17D yellow fever vaccine.

This clonotype has a count of ten or more. This chain joins TRBV20-1 and TRBJ2-1, with D possibly called TRBD1 or TRBD2 (5 bases each). The length of the CDR3 is 14 residues. Germline CDR1 is DFQATT and CDR2 is SNEGSKA (reference sequence). Trimming left V 6 bases short and J 6 bases short, with 18 bases between. CDR3 in DNA: TGCAGTGCCTCCGGGACCGAAAGTCCCAATGAGCAGTTCTTC. Translation gives CSASGTESPNEQFF.

This clonotype was picked up many times. The chain combines TRBV7-9 with TRBJ2-3, with TRBD2 matching 11 bases. The CDR3 is made up of 16 amino acids. J was trimmed by 3 bases and V by 4 bases; bases with no gene match: 6. The germline gives CDR1 SEHNR, CDR2 FQNEAQ (reference sequence). This chain's CDR3 is CASSSHGTSGTDTQYF. DNA for the CDR3: TGTGCCAGCAGCTCACATGGGACTAGCGGTACAGATACGCAGTATTTT. The full variable domain, its missing parts supplied by reference TRBV7-9 and TRBJ2-3, is DTGVSQNPRHKITKRGQNVTFRCDPISEHNRLYWYRQTLGQGPEFLTYFQNEAQLEKSRLLSDRFSAERPKGSFSTLEIQRTEQGDSAMYLCASSSHGTSGTDTQYFGPGTRLTVL.

The chain uses TRBV23-1 and TRBJ2-2; a weak D match, TRBD2 (7 bases). TRBV23-1 is an open reading frame, and its role is uncertain. The V end lost 8 bases, the J end lost 7 bases, and 17 bases lay between the germline ends. The CDR3 contains 14 residues. The chain's CDR3 is CASSRAGASGELFF. The CDR3, as DNA: TGCGCCAGCTCCCGGGCGGGGGCGAGCGGGGAGCTGTTTTTT.

As regards this clonotype: This clone may be a read error of a much larger clone one base away. The chain uses TRBV24-1 and TRBJ2-1; TRBD1 matches 11 bases. V lost 3 bases and J lost 7; bases outside the gene matches: 4. The CDR3 contains 15 residues. Germline loops: CDR1 KGHDR, CDR2 SFDVKD. CDR3 in amino acids: CATSDTGQGENEQFF. DNA for the CDR3: TGTGCCACCAGTGATACGGGACAGGGGGAGAATGAGCAGTTCTTC.

The chain has TRBV6-4 and TRBJ2-1, with 9 bases identical to TRBD2. V lost 5 bases and J lost 4; bases outside the gene matches: 15. The germline CDR1 and CDR2 sequences are MRHNA and SNTAGT. CDR3 size: 18 residues. DNA for the CDR3: TGTGCCAGCAGTCAGTCGAGGGGAGGAGCGGGGGGTTACAATGAGCAGTTCTTC. It specifies CASSQSRGGAGGYNEQFF.

This clonotype has a handful of counts. The chain uses TRBV4-3 and TRBJ2-5; 10 bases match TRBD2. V dropped 0 bases and J dropped 3; count of bases not matched to a gene: 10. Germline loops: CDR1 LGHNA, CDR2 YSLEER. CDR3 length: 18 amino acids. CDR3 nucleotide sequence: TGCGCCAGCAGCCAAGATGGTTTTGGGCTAGCGGGGGAAGAGACCCAGTACTTC. Protein product: CASSQDGFGLAGEETQYF.

In its sample, this clonotype was seen many times. The chain employs TRBV6-5 and TRBJ2-5, with TRBD2 matching 15 bases. The CDR3 has 16 residues. Germline CDR1 MNHEY, CDR2 SVGAGI. Germline trimming cut 5 bases from V and 5 bases from J; bases unmatched to any gene: 6. CDR3 sequence (DNA): TGTGCCAGCAGTATGGGACTAGCGGGGGGTACGGAGACCCAGTACTTC. Amino acids: CASSMGLAGGTETQYF.

This clonotype was observed a handful of times. The rearrangement uses TRBV15 and TRBJ2-3, with D tentatively TRBD2 (6 bases). Per germline, CDR1 LNHNV and CDR2 YYDKDF (reference sequence). Between the trimmed V and J ends, which lost 4 bases and 1 base, there was a span of 15 bases. The CDR3 is made up of 16 amino acids. The CDR3 is CATSTAGSYGTDTQYF. DNA of the CDR3: TGTGCCACCAGCACGGCGGGGTCGTATGGCACAGATACGCAGTATTTT.

This clonotype was recorded a few times. The chain joins TRBV27 to TRBJ2-1, with 7 nucleotides matching TRBD2. The CDR3 is made up of 15 amino acids. V shed 7 bases and J 2 bases; nucleotides not matched to a gene: 8. In germline, CDR1 is MNHEY, CDR2 SMNVEV (reference sequence). The CDR3 DNA reads as TGTGCCAGCACCTTCGGACGGGGGGCCTACAATGAGCAGTTCTTC. It is translated as CASTFGRGAYNEQFF.

This clonotype occurred a few times. The genes are TRBV19 and TRBJ2-2; the D call may be TRBD1 or TRBD2 (6 bases each). V was shortened by 8 bases and J by 2 bases, with 9 bases between the two germline ends. The CDR3 loop spans 13 amino acids. Looked up from germline, CDR1 is LNHDA and CDR2 is SQIVND (reference sequence). CDR3 sequence reads: CASWGANTGELFF. The CDR3 coding sequence is TGTGCCAGTTGGGGGGCCAACACCGGGGAGCTGTTTTTT.

This clonotype was recorded at least ten times. The V and J genes are TRBV12-3 or TRBV12-4 and TRBJ2-5, with TRBD1 identical over 10 bases. This CDR3 spans 15 amino acids. V gave up 4 bases and J gave up 0 bases; unmatched junction bases: 2. The DNA of the CDR3 is TGTGCCAGCAGTTATGGGACAGGGGACCAAGAGACCCAGTACTTC. It translates to CASSYGTGDQETQYF.

This clonotype has at least ten counts. The genes are TRBV7-8 and TRBJ2-3; TRBD2 agrees at 7 bases. The CDR3 spans 17 residues. With 4 bases clipped from V and 2 bases from J, the junction kept 12 bases outside the gene matches. From germline, CDR1 is SGHVS and CDR2 FQNEAQ. The CDR3 region has the DNA TGTGCCAGCAGCTCACCTAGCTGGGGGGGAAACACAGATACGCAGTATTTT. As protein: CASSSPSWGGNTDTQYF.

This clonotype showed up many times. The V call is TRBV12-3 or TRBV12-4, the J call TRBJ2-3, with D maybe TRBD2 (6 bases). This CDR3 contains 16 residues. Trimming cost V 6 bases and J 4 bases, with 20 bases left between them. The CDR3 here is CASSPRVGGDPDTQYF. For the CDR3, the DNA is TGTGCCAGCAGCCCCCGGGTGGGCGGGGACCCAGATACGCAGTATTTT.

This clonotype came up a few times. The chain employs TRBV11-2 and TRBJ2-5; TRBD2 agrees at 10 bases. V trimming: 1 base; J trimming: 2 bases; junction bases outside the gene matches: 1. CDR3 size: 15 residues. Germline values: CDR1 SGHAT, CDR2 FQNNGV. CDR3 residues: CASSLGGLAQETQYF. CDR3 DNA sequence: TGTGCCAGCAGCTTAGGGGGACTAGCGCAAGAGACCCAGTACTTC.

This chain uses TRBV5-4 with TRBJ1-2; D not resolved. V lost 0 bases and J lost 7, with 16 bases in between. Germline V gene sequence: CDR1 SGHNT, CDR2 YYREEE (reference sequence). The CDR3 spans 15 residues. The CDR3 sequence: CASSLGWGTQLGYTF. The CDR3 nucleotides are TGTGCCAGCAGCTTGGGATGGGGAACACAACTTGGCTACACCTTC.

J is TRBJ2-3 and V is TRBV4-1; 7 positions match TRBD2. The CDR3 is 16 amino acids. The V and J ends lost 1 base and 5 bases, in that order; junction bases with no gene match: 9. Germline loops: CDR1 MGHRA, CDR2 YSYEKL. CDR3 DNA: TGCGCCAGCAGCCAAGTCTTGGGCGGGAGTGGAGATACGCAGTATTTT. Encoded protein: CASSQVLGGSGDTQYF.

There are many counts of this clonotype. The V gene is TRBV29-1, the J gene TRBJ2-5, with D hard to call. CDR3 length: 12 residues. Germline lookup yields CDR1 SQVTM and CDR2 ANQGSEA. The V end was cut by 3 bases, the J end by 5 bases, with 10 bases between. This CDR3 is CSVDNPMETQYF. For the CDR3, the DNA is TGCAGCGTTGACAACCCGATGGAGACCCAGTACTTC.